A selection of T cell receptor beta chains follows, all from one sample in a study of regulatory T cells in long-lasting Graves disease. TCRdb called the multiplex PCR reads again in MiXCR, with one record for every CDR3 protein. The table lists hundreds of thousands of distinct CDR3 sequences, roughly 15% of them singletons. These data were likewise used in another study, on T cells in Graves' hyperthyroidism and ophthalmopathy.

Material: peripheral blood mononuclear cells (PBMCs), obtained at new diagnosis, from a patient treated with antithyroid drugs. The receptors originated from a woman aged 25 to 39 with Graves disease. CDR3s include the opening cysteine and the closing phenylalanine or tryptophan. Each record gives: D gene, J gene, clone size, V gene, CDR3 protein, CDR3 DNA. A D gene is named only where the DNA matches it firmly. Clone size, where shown, is once, few, many, or a class for clones that have expanded.

.,TRBJ2-2,.,TRBV27,CASSLTFGELFF,TGTGCCAGCAGTCTCACGTTCGGGGAGCTGTTTTTT
.,TRBJ1-3,many,TRBV28,CASTPSGGTIYF,TGTGCCAGCACCCCCTCGGGGGGCACCATATATTTT
TRBD2,TRBJ2-1,few,TRBV20-1,CSARAATGLAGVDEQFF,TGCAGTGCTAGGGCAGCTACGGGACTAGCGGGAGTGGATGAGCAGTTCTTC
TRBD1,TRBJ1-1,many,TRBV27,CASSLSTGAEAFF,TGTGCCAGCAGTTTATCCACAGGGGCTGAAGCTTTCTTT
.,TRBJ1-2,.,TRBV29-1,CSVLRGAKADGYTF,TGCAGCGTTCTCCGGGGCGCAAAAGCGGATGGCTACACCTTC
.,TRBJ2-5,few,TRBV15,CATSRDRPGEVQETQYF,TGTGCCACCAGCAGAGATCGGCCGGGGGAAGTACAAGAGACCCAGTACTTC
.,TRBJ2-1,few,TRBV2,CASSYNSGISSYNEQFF,TGTGCCAGCAGTTACAACTCCGGTATAAGCTCCTACAATGAGCAGTTCTTC
TRBD1,TRBJ1-1,few,TRBV6-1,CATGQGAKRAFF,TGTGCCACCGGACAGGGGGCAAAGCGAGCTTTCTTT
.,TRBJ2-1,many,TRBV7-9,CASSLPNGLGGRNEQFF,TGTGCCAGCAGCTTACCCAACGGGCTGGGAGGACGCAATGAGCAGTTCTTC
.,TRBJ1-2,.,TRBV2,CASSDRWDGYTF,TGTGCCAGCAGTGATCGGTGGGATGGCTACACCTTC
.,TRBJ1-2,many,TRBV20-1,CSASGRVLGGYTF,TGCAGTGCTAGCGGAAGGGTTCTGGGAGGCTACACCTTC
TRBD2,TRBJ2-5,many,TRBV28,CASSELAIGETQYF,TGTGCCAGCAGTGAACTAGCGATAGGAGAGACCCAGTACTTC
.,TRBJ1-5,many,TRBV6-1,CASGSLLVGNQPQHF,TGTGCCAGCGGGTCCCTTTTGGTAGGCAATCAGCCCCAGCATTTT
TRBD2,TRBJ2-1,.,TRBV27,CASTPGASGSFLNEQFF,TGTGCCAGCACCCCGGGGGCTAGCGGGAGTTTTTTGAATGAGCAGTTCTTC
.,TRBJ1-3,many,TRBV28,CASSFPPSPGNTIYF,TGTGCCAGCAGTTTCCCTCCTTCACCTGGAAACACCATATATTTT
.,TRBJ2-4,.,TRBV5-1,CASSSDSLAKNIQYF,TGCGCCAGCAGCTCCGACAGTCTAGCCAAAAACATTCAGTACTTC
.,TRBJ1-6,few,TRBV20-1,CSARDNKRAYNSPLHF,TGCAGTGCTAGAGATAACAAGAGGGCCTATAATTCACCCCTCCACTTT
TRBD1,TRBJ1-6,many,TRBV9,CASSGRGTRSPLHF,TGTGCCAGCAGCGGCAGGGGGACTCGTTCACCCCTCCACTTT
.,TRBJ2-7,.,TRBV7-8,CASSPRHSSASYEQYF,TGTGCCAGCAGCCCCCGTCACTCTAGCGCCTCCTACGAGCAGTACTTC
.,TRBJ2-5,many,TRBV12-3/TRBV12-4,CASSYSETQYF,TGTGCCAGCAGTTACTCGGAGACCCAGTACTTC
.,TRBJ2-3,few,TRBV28,CASREQGPNTQYF,TGTGCCAGCCGAGAACAGGGACCGAATACGCAGTATTTT
TRBD1,TRBJ2-7,.,TRBV4-2,CASSPGQAYYEQYF,TGTGCCAGCAGCCCCGGACAGGCTTACTACGAGCAGTACTTC
TRBD2,TRBJ2-1,many,TRBV28,CASSPGLAVAPGYNEQFF,TGTGCCAGCAGCCCGGGACTAGCGGTAGCCCCTGGCTACAATGAGCAGTTCTTC
.,TRBJ2-7,many,TRBV11-2,CASSSTWGGHEQYF,TGTGCCAGCAGCTCCACCTGGGGAGGCCACGAGCAGTACTTC
.,TRBJ2-6,.,TRBV3-1,CASSQILTGANVLTF,TGTGCCAGCAGCCAAATCCTAACTGGGGCCAACGTCCTGACTTTC
.,TRBJ1-5,.,TRBV19,CASSYPGKNQPQHF,TGTGCCAGTAGTTATCCGGGGAAAAATCAGCCCCAGCATTTT
TRBD1,TRBJ1-5,many,TRBV7-2,CASSFQGVYSNQPQHF,TGTGCCAGCAGCTTTCAGGGGGTATATAGCAATCAGCCCCAGCATTTT
.,TRBJ2-1,many,TRBV28,CASSPPVTGYNEQFF,TGTGCCAGCAGTCCGCCAGTAACAGGGTACAATGAGCAGTTCTTC
.,TRBJ2-7,.,TRBV7-9,CASSLDKGGYEQYF,TGTGCCAGCAGCTTAGATAAGGGTGGGTACGAGCAGTACTTC
TRBD1,TRBJ1-1,.,TRBV6-1,CASRLGTGYEAFF,TGTGCCAGCAGGCTGGGGACAGGTTACGAAGCTTTCTTT
.,TRBJ2-2,.,TRBV27,CASGSGKGFPWELFF,TGTGCCAGCGGGTCGGGAAAGGGATTCCCCTGGGAGCTGTTTTTT
.,TRBJ1-1,few,TRBV15,CATSRDEGRVDTEAFF,TGTGCCACCAGCAGAGATGAGGGGAGAGTTGATACTGAAGCTTTCTTT
TRBD2,TRBJ2-2,.,TRBV18,CASSPSSSGSGELFF,TGTGCCAGCTCACCGTCTTCTAGCGGATCCGGGGAGCTGTTTTTT
.,TRBJ2-3,many,TRBV29-1,CSVEGGSGEATDTQYF,TGCAGCGTTGAAGGTGGTTCAGGGGAAGCCACAGATACGCAGTATTTT
TRBD2,TRBJ2-7,many,TRBV5-1,CASGPTSGSRYEQYF,TGCGCCAGCGGACCTACTAGCGGGAGTAGGTACGAGCAGTACTTC
.,TRBJ1-1,many,TRBV6-1,CASSVGGFDTEAFF,TGTGCCAGCAGTGTTGGAGGTTTTGACACTGAAGCTTTCTTT
.,TRBJ1-5,many,TRBV20-1,CSASLPSDSHQPQHF,TGCAGTGCTAGTTTGCCCTCCGACAGTCATCAGCCCCAGCATTTT
.,TRBJ1-5,.,TRBV15,CATSRLQAANQPQHF,TGTGCCACCAGCAGACTCCAGGCGGCCAATCAGCCCCAGCATTTT
.,TRBJ1-5,many,TRBV18,CASSPQGDSQPQHF,TGTGCCAGCTCACCACAGGGGGATAGCCAGCCCCAGCATTTT
.,TRBJ2-7,many,TRBV29-1,CSVVSSYEQYF,TGCAGCGTTGTTTCCAGCTACGAGCAGTACTTC
.,TRBJ1-1,.,TRBV6-4,CASSDGGGQKAFF,TGTGCCAGCAGTGACGGAGGCGGACAGAAAGCTTTCTTT
TRBD1,TRBJ2-3,many,TRBV27,CASSLTGTGGFTDTQYF,TGTGCCAGCAGTTTAACCGGGACAGGGGGCTTCACAGATACGCAGTATTTT
.,TRBJ2-1,few,TRBV7-9,CASSLTGSVGSEQFF,TGTGCCAGCAGCTTAACCGGGAGCGTAGGGAGTGAGCAGTTCTTC
TRBD1,TRBJ2-7,.,TRBV18,CASTRGPGQGLYEQYF,TGTGCCAGCACGAGAGGTCCGGGACAGGGCCTCTACGAGCAGTACTTC
TRBD1,TRBJ2-7,.,TRBV30,CAWRSAGGNEQYF,TGTGCCTGGAGGTCGGCAGGGGGCAACGAGCAGTACTTC
.,TRBJ1-6,many,TRBV27,CASKTTGWAPLHF,TGTGCCAGCAAAACTACAGGGTGGGCACCCCTCCACTTT
.,TRBJ2-3,.,TRBV20-1,CSARDRRSPTDTQYF,TGCAGTGCTAGAGATCGTCGGTCCCCAACAGATACGCAGTATTTT
.,TRBJ1-2,few,TRBV6-1,CASSEAYRDGYTF,TGTGCCAGCAGTGAAGCATACAGAGATGGCTACACCTTC
.,TRBJ1-5,many,TRBV28,CASSPRVEPQHF,TGTGCCAGCAGTCCCAGGGTGGAGCCCCAGCATTTT
.,TRBJ2-3,many,TRBV5-1,CASRGSTGTPTQYF,TGCGCCAGCAGAGGTAGTACCGGGACTCCAACGCAGTATTTT
.,TRBJ2-1,once,TRBV19,CASSMAKRVTSYNEQFF,TGTGCCAGTAGTATGGCGAAGCGCGTGACATCCTACAATGAGCAGTTCTTC
TRBD2,TRBJ2-1,.,TRBV20-1,CSASRTSAIYNEQFF,TGCAGTGCTAGCCGGACTAGCGCAATCTACAATGAGCAGTTCTTC
.,TRBJ2-4,many,TRBV2,CASKHRAQQGGIQYF,TGTGCCAGCAAGCACAGGGCCCAGCAGGGGGGCATTCAGTACTTC
.,TRBJ1-5,few,TRBV12-3/TRBV12-4,CASRHGTRYSNQPQHF,TGTGCCAGCAGACACGGGACACGCTATAGCAATCAGCCCCAGCATTTT
.,TRBJ1-6,.,TRBV27,CASRPGWDNSPLHF,TGTGCCAGCAGACCCGGGTGGGACAATTCACCCCTCCACTTT
.,TRBJ2-7,.,TRBV5-1,CASSWGFDSYEQYF,TGCGCCAGCAGCTGGGGGTTTGACTCCTACGAGCAGTACTTC
.,TRBJ1-4,.,TRBV10-2,CASRLDSEKLFF,TGCGCCAGCAGACTGGACAGTGAAAAACTGTTTTTT
TRBD1,TRBJ2-1,many,TRBV27,CASSYRGYSYNEQFF,TGTGCCAGCAGTTACAGGGGTTACTCCTACAATGAGCAGTTCTTC
.,TRBJ1-5,many,TRBV28,CASSLSRVAQPQHF,TGTGCCAGCAGTTTATCAAGGGTCGCTCAGCCCCAGCATTTT
TRBD1,TRBJ1-5,.,TRBV3-1,CASSPQGARGKNQPQHF,TGTGCCAGCAGCCCTCAGGGAGCCAGGGGGAAGAATCAGCCCCAGCATTTT